This T cell receptor (beta chain) was obtained from a study of T-cell reconstitution after alpha-beta-depleted transplantation in children. This clonotype was seen a handful of times. Antigen specificity is unknown. Notes on the study in general: Surviving recipient T cells and thymic progenitors underlay high day-60 TCRbeta diversity in some patients. A year post-transplant, T-cell counts and diversity derived mostly from newly produced T cells.

Germline V CDR1 and CDR2: DFQATT, SNEGSKA (reference sequence). Deletions cut 3 bases from V and 7 bases from J, with 9 bases between. The length of the CDR3 is 12 residues. A library of TCRbeta sequences, prepared with unique molecular identifiers, was generated. TCRdb fed the PCR reads into MiXCR, producing one record per CDR3 protein. The sample includes 60,000 to 85,000 distinct CDR3 sequences, 18% of them seen just once. The rearrangement links TRBV20-1 to TRBJ1-4, with D possibly TRBD1 on 5 matching bases. The starting material was PBMCs, mostly from graft donor cells, obtained 360 days after TCRalphabeta/CD19-depleted stem cell transplant. This TCR came from a male patient aged 2-15 years who had a stem cell transplant for acute lymphoblastic leukemia, so the T cells may come from the graft donor. The CDR3 reads CSASGDSEKLFF. The CDR3 DNA is TGCAGTGCTAGTGGGGACTCTGAAAAACTGTTTTTT.